The next 21 T cell receptor beta chains were all read from a single sample in a study of cytomegalovirus exposure and HLA in healthy donors. The PCR employed 60 Vbeta primers together with 13 Jbeta primers. Measured with immunoSEQ multiplex PCR; TCRdb has only the in-frame clones, and not every one. This sample has about 180,000 clones, with around 80% found just once. The specimen was PBMCs. The receptor source for this set is a man between 18 and 29 years old in good health and CMV-seronegative.

This chain joins TRBV29-1 and TRBJ2-7; D possibly corresponds to TRBD1 (6 bases). Trimming took 5 bases from V and 3 from J, leaving 23 bases between them. Germline CDR1 is SQVTM and CDR2 is ANQGSEA. The CDR3 is 16 amino acids. The CDR3 sequence: CSVLGRGTRDNYEQYF. The CDR3 nucleotides read TGCAGCGTTTTAGGTAGAGGGACCCGGGACAACTACGAGCAGTACTTC.

The chain employs TRBV5-5 and TRBJ2-5; 7 bases are shared with TRBD2. The CDR3 consists of 13 residues. Germline lookup yields CDR1 SGHKS and CDR2 YYEKEE (reference sequence). Unmatched junction bases numbered 8, after V lost 10 bases and J lost 2 bases. CDR3 DNA sequence: TGTGCCGCCGGGAGGAGCTGGCAAGAGACCCAGTACTTC. Translated, it gives CAAGRSWQETQYF. The full variable domain, completed using reference TRBV5-5 and TRBJ2-5, is DAGVTQSPTHLIKTRGQQVTLRCSPISGHKSVSWYQQVLGQGPQFIFQYYEKEERGRGNFPDRFSARQFPNYSSELNVNALLLGDSALYLCAAGRSWQETQYFGPGTRLLVL.

This clone was counted a single time. The chain has TRBV5-1 and TRBJ2-2; D possibly corresponds to TRBD2 (5 bases). V was clipped by 0 bases and J by 0 bases, with 12 bases between them. This CDR3 comprises 17 residues. Germline V gives CDR1 SGHRS, CDR2 YFSETQ. The CDR3 region has the DNA TGCGCCAGCAGCTTGGCCTTACTAGGATCGAACACCGGGGAGCTGTTTTTT. As protein: CASSLALLGSNTGELFF.

This sequence joins TRBV5-6 and TRBJ2-7, with a possible D match to TRBD1 (7 bases). Trimming pared 7 bases from V and 5 bases from J, leaving 19 bases between. CDR3 length: 14 residues. Germline V gene lookup returns CDR1 SGHDT and CDR2 YYEEEE. CDR3 coding DNA: TGTGCCAGCGGAAGACAGGGAGGCCCTCACGAGCAGTACTTC. Translated: CASGRQGGPHEQYF.

This clone was detected a few times. The chain is built from TRBV27 and TRBJ2-3, with 11 nucleotides matching TRBD2. Looked up from germline, CDR1 is MNHEY and CDR2 is SMNVEV (reference sequence). The CDR3 loop spans 18 amino acids. J was trimmed by 2 bases and V by 5 bases; bases with no gene match: 12. The CDR3 sequence is CASSPLGTSGRTTDTQYF. The CDR3 region has the DNA TGTGCCAGCAGTCCCCTCGGGACTAGCGGACGCACCACAGATACGCAGTATTTT.

The table lists this clone with a count of one. The conserved final phenylalanine or tryptophan is absent from the CDR3, which likely points to a read error. The chain recombines TRBV29-1 with TRBJ2-7; 7 bases are shared with TRBD1. The germline V gene encodes CDR1 SQVTM and CDR2 ANQGSEA. V dropped 4 bases and J dropped 3; count of bases not matched to a gene: 0. The CDR3 extends over 11 amino acids. CDR3 residues: CSVGDSYEQYS. For the CDR3, the DNA is TGCAGCGTTGGGGACAGCTACGAGCAGTACTCC.

The chain recombines TRBV5-5 with TRBJ2-7; D is unresolved. Trimming removed 1 base at V and 2 bases at J, with 7 bases between. The germline V gene has CDR1 SGHKS and CDR2 YYEKEE (reference sequence). This CDR3 comprises 13 residues. CDR3 amino acids: CASSLQVAYEQYF. CDR3 in DNA: TGTGCCAGCAGCTTGCAGGTAGCCTACGAGCAGTACTTC.

The rearrangement joins TRBV25-1 to TRBJ2-1; TRBD1 matches at 9 bases. The CDR3 contains 17 residues. Germline CDR1 MGHDK, CDR2 SYGVNS. The junction had 15 bases not matched to a gene; V was cut back by 3 bases and J by 9 bases. CDR3: CASSDGGPGQGLGEQFF. CDR3 DNA: TGTGCCAGCAGTGACGGGGGACCGGGACAGGGCTTAGGTGAGCAGTTCTTC.

The chain employs TRBV7-9 and TRBJ1-1, with a possible D match to TRBD1 (5 bases). Trimming took off 9 bases at V and 5 bases at J, with 13 bases between the two ends. CDR1 and CDR2 (germline): SEHNR, FQNEAQ (reference sequence). The CDR3 extends over 12 amino acids. Here the CDR3 reads CASRTGGTEAFF. The CDR3 DNA reads as TGTGCCAGTAGGACGGGGGGGACTGAAGCTTTCTTT. The full variable domain, completed using reference TRBV7-9 and TRBJ1-1, is DTGVSQNPRHKITKRGQNVTFRCDPISEHNRLYWYRQTLGQGPEFLTYFQNEAQLEKSRLLSDRFSAERPKGSFSTLEIQRTEQGDSAMYLCASRTGGTEAFFGQGTRLTVV.

J is TRBJ1-6 and V is TRBV2; a possible D gene is TRBD1 (6 bases). There are 15 residues in the CDR3. Trimming took off 5 bases at V and 3 bases at J, with 11 bases between the two ends. The germline V gene has CDR1 SNHLY and CDR2 FYNNEI. The CDR3 spells CASSPGHRYNSPLHF. The CDR3 region has the DNA TGTGCCAGCAGTCCGGGACACCGCTATAATTCACCCCTCCACTTT.

This clone was detected only a few times. The rearrangement uses TRBV2 and TRBJ1-5, with D maybe TRBD1 (6 bases). V shed 7 bases and J shed 6 bases, with 10 bases lying between them. CDR3 length: 12 amino acids. In germline, CDR1 is SNHLY, CDR2 FYNNEI. The CDR3 DNA reads TGTGCCAGCAATACAGGGTTTCAGCCCCAGCATTTT. It is translated as CASNTGFQPQHF.

The chain links TRBV7-2 to TRBJ2-1, with TRBD1 identical over 10 bases. The V segment lost 4 bases and the J segment 3 bases; nucleotides outside the gene matches: 3. The CDR3 runs 15 residues. The germline V gene encodes CDR1 SGHTA and CDR2 FQGNSA. In nucleotides, the CDR3 is TGTGCCAGCAGCTCCCGGGACAGGGGCTACAATGAGCAGTTCTTC. Translating gives CASSSRDRGYNEQFF.

The chain carries TRBV29-1 and TRBJ1-1; tentatively, D is TRBD1 (6 bases). This CDR3 has 15 residues. The germline CDR1 and CDR2 sequences are SQVTM and ANQGSEA. The germline V and J ends were trimmed by 5 bases and 1 base, with 17 bases remaining between them. CDR3 loop: CSVLLRGPGNTEAFF. CDR3 DNA: TGCAGCGTTCTCCTGCGGGGGCCTGGGAACACTGAAGCTTTCTTT.

This clone was found a few times. The J gene is TRBJ1-6, the V gene TRBV6-5; 7 nucleotides agree with TRBD1. V lost 6 bases to trimming and J lost 7 bases; unmatched junction nucleotides: 9. This CDR3 has 15 residues. Germline V CDR1 and CDR2: MNHEY, SVGAGI. The CDR3 loop is CASSRTGQKNSPLHF. Written as DNA, the CDR3 is TGTGCCAGCAGCCGCACGGGACAGAAAAATTCACCCCTCCACTTT.

The V gene is TRBV7-3, the J gene TRBJ2-7; 10 nucleotides line up with TRBD2. The CDR3 contains 15 residues. In germline, CDR1 is SGHTA, CDR2 FQGTGA. J gave up 2 bases and V 1 base, and 2 bases lay outside the gene matches. The CDR3 bases are TGTGCCAGCAGCTTAAAGAGCGGGGGGGCCTACGAGCAGTACTTC. Amino acids: CASSLKSGGAYEQYF.

This clone turned up a few times. The chain uses TRBV9 and TRBJ2-1; 7 bases are a match to TRBD1. This CDR3 is 14 amino acids long. The V segment lost 2 bases and the J segment 7 bases; nucleotides outside the gene matches: 6. The V gene's germline CDR1 is SGDLS and CDR2 YYNGEE. CDR3 DNA sequence: TGTGCCAGCAGCGTGTGGACAGGTGGGAATGAGCAGTTCTTC. Its translation: CASSVWTGGNEQFF.

V and J are TRBV27 and TRBJ2-1, with 7 bases fitting TRBD1. This CDR3 spans 15 amino acids. The germline V gene encodes CDR1 MNHEY and CDR2 SMNVEV (reference sequence). V trimming: 6 bases; J trimming: 0 bases; junction bases outside the gene matches: 5. The CDR3 nucleotides read TGTGCCAGCAGACGGGACAGCCTCTCCTACAATGAGCAGTTCTTC. Translating gives CASRRDSLSYNEQFF.

The rearrangement joins TRBV4-3 to TRBJ2-7; 12 bases fit TRBD2. The CDR3 length is 16 residues. The V gene end was trimmed by 0 bases and the J gene end by 5 bases; junction bases not matched to a gene: 5. Germline V gene lookup returns CDR1 LGHNA and CDR2 YSLEER. The CDR3, as DNA: TGCGCCAGCAGCCAAGATAACCGACTAGCGGGAGACGAGCAGTACTTC. Translating gives CASSQDNRLAGDEQYF.

The chain recombines TRBV18 with TRBJ2-3; D is possibly TRBD1 (6 bases). Trimming left V 2 bases short and J 0 bases short, with 12 bases between. This CDR3 has 16 residues. Germline V CDR1 and CDR2: KGHSH, LQKENI. CDR3 sequence: CASSPIRGGSTDTQYF. In DNA, the CDR3 is TGTGCCAGCTCACCAATCAGGGGCGGTAGCACAGATACGCAGTATTTT.

The chain couples TRBV5-1 to TRBJ2-1, with a weak D call TRBD2 (6 bases). This CDR3 region has 15 residues. V shed 4 bases and J shed 5 bases, with 16 bases lying between them. Germline loops: CDR1 SGHRS, CDR2 YFSETQ. The chain's CDR3 is CASSLLGRRDNEQFF. The CDR3 bases are TGCGCCAGCAGCCTGCTTGGCAGGAGGGACAATGAGCAGTTCTTC.

V and J are TRBV15 and TRBJ1-1; 7 bases are shared with TRBD1. CDR1 and CDR2 from the germline V gene are LNHNV and YYDKDF (reference sequence). Unmatched junction bases numbered 8, after V lost 3 bases and J lost 1 base. The CDR3 extends over 16 amino acids. This CDR3 reads CATSSRQGAGNTEAFF. CDR3 nucleotides: TGTGCCACCAGCAGTCGACAGGGAGCGGGGAACACTGAAGCTTTCTTT. The full variable domain, its missing parts supplied by reference TRBV15 and TRBJ1-1, is DAMVIQNPRYQVTQFGKPVTLSCSQTLNHNVMYWYQQKSSQAPKLLFHYYDKDFNNEADTPDNFQSRRPNTSFCFLDIRSPGLGDTAMYLCATSSRQGAGNTEAFFGQGTRLTVV.